Each of the 9 T cell receptor beta chains below was sequenced from the same sample in a study of cytomegalovirus exposure and HLA in healthy donors. This PCR relied on a set of 60 Vbeta primers and 13 Jbeta primers. Clones were sequenced by immunoSEQ multiplex PCR, and TCRdb holds only the in-frame ones, with some missing. The sample records over 90,000 clones, 81% being singletons. Sequencing input: PBMCs. Receptor source: a man aged 40-50 years in good health and CMV-seropositive.

For the CDR3, the DNA is TGTGCCAGCAGGGGACCGGGACAGGGGGGAAAGACCCAGTACTTC. This gives the protein CASRGPGQGGKTQYF. J is TRBJ2-5 and V is TRBV7-2; 11 nucleotides match TRBD1. The CDR3 loop spans 15 amino acids. Per the germline V gene, CDR1 is SGHTA and CDR2 is FQGNSA. V shed 6 bases, J shed 6 bases, and the junction held 9 bases outside the gene matches.

This chain connects TRBV6-5 to TRBJ2-7, with D tentatively TRBD1 (6 bases). CDR1 is MNHEY, CDR2 SVGAGI, per germline. V was clipped by 7 bases and J by 6 bases, with 22 bases between them. The CDR3 contains 15 residues. The CDR3, as DNA: TGTGCCAGCACTCTCCCGACAGGTTGGGGCCTCGAGCAGTACTTC. Its protein is CASTLPTGWGLEQYF.

J is TRBJ1-1 and V is TRBV19; D is ambiguous. Trimming stripped 5 bases from V and 5 bases from J, with 9 bases between. Germline values: CDR1 LNHDA, CDR2 SQIVND (reference sequence). The CDR3 runs 12 residues. CDR3 in DNA: TGTGCCAGTAGTTTCGGGGTTACTGAAGCTTTCTTT. It translates to CASSFGVTEAFF.

The rearrangement links TRBV28 to TRBJ2-1; 10 bases align to TRBD1. J lost 0 bases, V lost 5 bases, and 13 bases had no gene match. Germline CDR1 is MDHEN and CDR2 is SYDVKM. The length of the CDR3 is 19 residues. The CDR3 sequence: CASSPVPGQGPGSYNEQFF. CDR3 bases: TGTGCCAGCAGTCCAGTCCCGGGACAGGGGCCTGGCTCCTACAATGAGCAGTTCTTC.

The chain couples TRBV19 to TRBJ2-1; TRBD2 is a possible D gene (6 bases). CDR3 length: 14 amino acids. The germline V gene has CDR1 LNHDA and CDR2 SQIVND (reference sequence). V dropped 5 bases and J dropped 5 bases, with 13 bases sitting between them. CDR3 bases: TGTGCCAGTAGTCTCCGGGAGAGCAACAATGAGCAGTTCTTC. This sequence encodes CASSLRESNNEQFF.

V and J are TRBV19 and TRBJ2-2, with 7 bases aligning to TRBD1. The CDR3 covers 19 residues. V gave up 5 bases and J gave up 1 base; unmatched junction bases: 16. Germline V gene data show CDR1 as LNHDA and CDR2 as SQIVND (reference sequence). The CDR3 nucleotides are TGTGCCAGTAGTGGCCGGGACAGAGACACCTCTCTGAACACCGGGGAGCTGTTTTTT. Translating it yields CASSGRDRDTSLNTGELFF.

This clone was found a few times. V is TRBV27 and J is TRBJ2-1; 8 bases fit TRBD2. V shed 4 bases and J 5 bases; nucleotides not matched to a gene: 13. This CDR3 spans 17 amino acids. Germline V gene data show CDR1 as MNHEY and CDR2 as SMNVEV (reference sequence). The CDR3 coding sequence is TGTGCCAGCAGTTCCCATTTGAGCGGGAGTTTAAACAATGAGCAGTTCTTC. Its protein is CASSSHLSGSLNNEQFF.

This clone was detected only once. The chain combines TRBV18 with TRBJ1-4, with D perhaps matching TRBD1 (6 bases). This CDR3 region has 15 residues. Germline CDR1 and CDR2: KGHSH and LQKENI. The V gene lost 2 bases and the J gene lost 8 bases, with 15 bases spanning the gap. DNA of the CDR3: TGTGCCAGCTCACCAGGGACGAGGGGGACCGAAAAACTGTTTTTT. This codes for CASSPGTRGTEKLFF. Combining the CDR3 with reference TRBV18 and TRBJ1-4 gives the whole variable domain NAGVMQNPRHLVRRRGQEARLRCSPMKGHSHVYWYRQLPEEGLKFMVYLQKENIIDESGMPKERFSAEFPKEGPSILRIQQVVRGDSAAYFCASSPGTRGTEKLFFGSGTQLSVL.

This rearrangement joins TRBV2 to TRBJ2-1; D possibly corresponds to TRBD2 (6 bases). The CDR3 sequence is 14 residues long. V lost 6 bases, J lost 5 bases, and 14 bases lay in between. CDR1 and CDR2 from the germline V gene are SNHLY and FYNNEI. The CDR3 sequence is CASSVGGTNNEQFF. In DNA form, the CDR3 reads TGTGCCAGCAGCGTCGGGGGAACAAACAATGAGCAGTTCTTC.